These 28 T cell receptor beta chains were all obtained from the same sample, sequenced in a study of cytomegalovirus exposure and HLA in healthy donors. Sequencing used immunoSEQ multiplex PCR; TCRdb keeps in-frame clones, though not all of them. The sample has 65,000 to 70,000 clones; 90% to 95% are singletons. The specimen was PBMCs. The receptors come from a young man in good health and CMV-seronegative.

The chain employs TRBV5-5 and TRBJ1-2; TRBD1 matches at 9 bases. There are 17 residues in the CDR3. Per the germline V gene, CDR1 is SGHKS and CDR2 is YYEKEE (reference sequence). The V gene end was trimmed by 0 bases and the J gene end by 4 bases; junction bases not matched to a gene: 10. CDR3 residues: CASSLAPGQGRSYGYTF. Written as DNA, the CDR3 is TGTGCCAGCAGCTTGGCCCCGGGACAGGGTAGGAGCTATGGCTACACCTTC.

In its sample, this clone was seen once. The gene calls are TRBV28 and TRBJ1-3, with 7 positions matching TRBD1. This CDR3 contains 16 residues. CDR1 and CDR2 from the germline V gene are MDHEN and SYDVKM. The V and J ends lost 6 bases and 3 bases, in that order; junction bases with no gene match: 11. In nucleotides, the CDR3 is TGTGCCAGCAGATCCACTACCCAGGGGGGTGGAAACACCATATATTTT. It codes for CASRSTTQGGGNTIYF.

The rearrangement links TRBV30 to TRBJ1-5; the D is unclear. This CDR3 has 15 amino acids. Germline CDR1 reads GTSNPN; CDR2 reads SVGIG (reference sequence). V was clipped by 0 bases and J by 0 bases, with 9 bases between them. CDR3 in DNA: TGTGCCTGGAGTGTGGGAGCCGATAGCAATCAGCCCCAGCATTTT. Translation: CAWSVGADSNQPQHF.

This chain connects TRBV9 to TRBJ1-1; D is possibly TRBD1 (5 bases). CDR1 is SGDLS and CDR2 is YYNGEE in the germline V gene. The CDR3 contains 15 residues. Trimming left V 0 bases short and J 0 bases short, with 9 bases between. The CDR3 DNA follows: TGTGCCAGCAGCGTAGGCGGACACCTGAACACTGAAGCTTTCTTT. Protein product: CASSVGGHLNTEAFF.

The V gene is TRBV2, the J gene TRBJ1-1; 8 positions match TRBD1. The CDR3 totals 15 residues. Germline CDR1 is SNHLY and CDR2 is FYNNEI. Losses at the gene ends were 5 bases for V and 1 base for J; bases not matched to a gene: 6. The CDR3 DNA reads as TGTGCCAGCAGTTCCCCCGGGACAGGGAACACTGAAGCTTTCTTT. As protein: CASSSPGTGNTEAFF.

This chain uses TRBV7-2 with TRBJ2-3; 12 bases map to TRBD2. The CDR3 consists of 15 residues. Germline V gene sequence: CDR1 SGHTA, CDR2 FQGNSA. The trim removed 2 bases at V and 5 bases at J, leaving 2 bases unmatched. CDR3 sequence reads: CASSLLAGGIDTQYF. CDR3 DNA: TGTGCCAGCAGCTTACTAGCGGGAGGGATAGATACGCAGTATTTT.

The genes are TRBV4-2 and TRBJ2-1; D is perhaps TRBD2 (6 bases). The V gene's germline CDR1 is LGHNA and CDR2 YNFKEQ. V was cut by 1 base and J by 0 bases, with 13 bases left in between. The CDR3 contains 17 residues. CDR3 loop: CASSQGPSVSSYNEQFF. The CDR3 DNA reads TGTGCCAGCAGCCAAGGGCCTAGCGTGAGCTCCTACAATGAGCAGTTCTTC.

The rearrangement uses TRBV28 and TRBJ2-5; 8 positions agree with TRBD1. V lost 5 bases, J lost 2 bases, and 7 bases stayed unmatched. The CDR3 loop spans 15 amino acids. From germline, CDR1 is MDHEN and CDR2 SYDVKM. DNA of the CDR3: TGTGCCAGCAGTCCACCAGGGGGCCGGCAAGAGACCCAGTACTTC. It codes for CASSPPGGRQETQYF.

This clone occurred a few times. The chain couples TRBV11-2 to TRBJ2-5, with D maybe TRBD2 (5 bases). This CDR3 has 14 amino acids. V was pared by 1 base and J by 7 bases, with 13 bases between. Germline V CDR1 and CDR2: SGHAT, FQNNGV. CDR3 sequence: CASSLGAADLTQYF. CDR3 sequence (DNA): TGTGCCAGCAGCTTAGGAGCAGCGGATCTGACCCAGTACTTC.

The chain uses TRBV27 and TRBJ2-7; 7 nucleotides agree with TRBD2. The CDR3 is 15 residues long. CDR1 is MNHEY and CDR2 is SMNVEV in the germline V gene (reference sequence). With 1 base clipped from V and 4 bases from J, the junction kept 7 bases outside the gene matches. The CDR3 sequence: CASSLLASGPYEQYF. In DNA form, the CDR3 reads TGTGCCAGCAGTTTATTGGCTAGCGGACCGTACGAGCAGTACTTC.

The rearrangement uses TRBV28 and TRBJ2-1, with 10 bases lining up with TRBD2. The V gene end was trimmed by 7 bases and the J gene end by 1 base; junction bases not matched to a gene: 7. CDR3 length: 16 amino acids. CDR1 MDHEN and CDR2 SYDVKM come from the germline V gene. Here the CDR3 reads CASKPSGSGSYNEQFF. In nucleotides, the CDR3 is TGTGCCAGCAAGCCTAGCGGGAGTGGGTCCTACAATGAGCAGTTCTTC.

The rearrangement links TRBV28 to TRBJ1-4; the D gene is possibly TRBD1 (5 bases). Germline CDR1 and CDR2: MDHEN and SYDVKM. This CDR3 is 15 amino acids long. V lost 1 base to trimming and J lost 4 bases, with 10 bases between them. CDR3 loop: CASSLFGGGNEKLFF. CDR3 coding DNA: TGTGCCAGCAGTTTATTCGGGGGGGGTAATGAAAAACTGTTTTTT.

V gene TRBV7-6 combines with J gene TRBJ1-3, with D perhaps TRBD1 (5 bases). Germline CDR1 is SGHVS and CDR2 is FNYEAQ. Trimming removed 0 bases at V and 0 bases at J, with 12 bases between. The CDR3 contains 17 residues. CDR3 sequence: CASSLARGVLSGNTIYF. DNA of the CDR3: TGTGCCAGCAGCTTAGCGCGGGGGGTCCTCTCTGGAAACACCATATATTTT. Drawing the rest from reference TRBV7-6 and TRBJ1-3, the complete variable domain is GAGVSQSPRYKVTKRGQDVALRCDPISGHVSLYWYRQALGQGPEFLTYFNYEAQQDKSGLPNDRFSAERPEGSISTLTIQRTEQRDSAMYRCASSLARGVLSGNTIYFGEGSWLTVV.

The J gene is TRBJ2-7, the V gene TRBV7-2; D perhaps matches TRBD1 (6 bases). Germline CDR1 and CDR2: SGHTA and FQGNSA. With 2 bases removed from V and 0 bases from J, the gap between germline ends came to 14 bases. This CDR3 comprises 16 residues. In DNA form, the CDR3 reads TGTGCCAGCAGCTTAAACAGGGCTACCTCCTCCTACGAGCAGTACTTC. Its protein is CASSLNRATSSYEQYF.

The chain uses TRBV2 and TRBJ2-5; D is unresolved. V was clipped by 4 bases and J by 5 bases, with 14 bases between them. This CDR3 spans 14 amino acids. Germline V CDR1 and CDR2: SNHLY, FYNNEI. CDR3 nucleotides: TGTGCCAGCAGTGCCCCCCCTTTTCAGGAGACCCAGTACTTC. Amino acids: CASSAPPFQETQYF.

The chain carries TRBV7-9 and TRBJ2-7; D call uncertain. V dropped 1 base and J dropped 2 bases, with 9 bases sitting between them. This CDR3 is built from 14 residues. CDR1 is SEHNR, CDR2 FQNEAQ, per germline (reference sequence). CDR3 amino acids: CASSLGGTPYEQYF. CDR3 in DNA: TGTGCCAGCAGCTTAGGCGGAACCCCCTACGAGCAGTACTTC.

This chain joins TRBV27 and TRBJ1-1; unclear D gene. V was shortened by 6 bases and J by 0 bases, with 14 bases between the two germline ends. The germline gives CDR1 MNHEY, CDR2 SMNVEV (reference sequence). CDR3 length: 15 residues. CDR3 region: CASSPPGLMNTEAFF. CDR3 bases: TGTGCCAGCAGCCCCCCAGGACTTATGAACACTGAAGCTTTCTTT.

This chain uses TRBV15 with TRBJ2-1, with TRBD2 matching 9 bases. This CDR3 comprises 19 residues. Per germline, CDR1 LNHNV and CDR2 YYDKDF (reference sequence). V shed 1 base and J 0 bases; nucleotides not matched to a gene: 10. The CDR3 region is CATSRVGTSSRLSYNEQFF. CDR3 bases: TGTGCCACCAGCAGAGTAGGGACTAGCAGTCGTCTCTCCTACAATGAGCAGTTCTTC.

This clone was detected once. The V call is TRBV9, the J call TRBJ2-7, with TRBD2 matching 10 bases. The CDR3 has 17 residues. Trimming removed 0 bases from V and 5 bases from J; junction bases left unmatched: 11. Germline V gene lookup returns CDR1 SGDLS and CDR2 YYNGEE. CDR3 coding DNA: TGTGCCAGCAGCGTAGCAGGAACTAGCGGGAACGGTCACGAGCAGTACTTC. Amino acid sequence: CASSVAGTSGNGHEQYF.

The table lists this clone with a count of one. This chain links TRBV6-6 with TRBJ1-2, with 7 bases aligning to TRBD1. V trimming: 0 bases; J trimming: 0 bases; junction bases outside the gene matches: 1. This CDR3 spans 15 amino acids. The germline gives CDR1 MNHNY, CDR2 SVGAGI (reference sequence). Here the CDR3 DNA reads TGTGCCAGCAGTTACTCCGGGACAGCTAACTATGGCTACACCTTC. Its protein product is CASSYSGTANYGYTF.

The V and J genes are TRBV29-1 and TRBJ2-5; 8 bases are shared with TRBD1. This CDR3 spans 13 amino acids. The V and J ends lost 2 bases and 5 bases, in that order; junction bases with no gene match: 4. CDR1 and CDR2 from the germline V gene are SQVTM and ANQGSEA. This CDR3 reads CSVEQGAGETQYF. CDR3 bases: TGCAGCGTTGAACAGGGGGCTGGGGAGACCCAGTACTTC.

The chain links TRBV29-1 to TRBJ2-1, with 11 bases matching TRBD1. J lost 8 bases, V lost 4 bases, and 10 bases had no gene match. The germline V gene encodes CDR1 SQVTM and CDR2 ANQGSEA. The CDR3 extends over 15 amino acids. Here the CDR3 reads CSVVPGDRGFDEQFF. The CDR3 DNA reads as TGCAGCGTTGTACCCGGGGACAGGGGGTTCGATGAGCAGTTCTTC.

This clone has just one count. V and J are TRBV27 and TRBJ1-5; 9 bases match TRBD1. CDR1 MNHEY and CDR2 SMNVEV come from the germline V gene (reference sequence). V lost 1 base to trimming and J lost 4 bases; unmatched junction nucleotides: 11. The CDR3 length is 18 residues. CDR3 DNA sequence: TGTGCCAGCAGTTTATTTCCCACACAGGGGGCGCATAATCAGCCCCAGCATTTT. Its protein product is CASSLFPTQGAHNQPQHF.

This chain uses TRBV7-2 with TRBJ1-5; TRBD1 aligns across 8 bases. This CDR3 has 17 amino acids. Unmatched junction bases numbered 10, after V lost 2 bases and J lost 4 bases. Germline CDR1 and CDR2: SGHTA and FQGNSA. The CDR3 sequence: CASSLLGRGLWNQPQHF. The CDR3 DNA reads as TGTGCCAGCAGCTTATTGGGCAGGGGGCTGTGGAATCAGCCCCAGCATTTT. The full variable domain, completed using reference TRBV7-2 and TRBJ1-5, is GAGVSQSPSNKVTEKGKDVELRCDPISGHTALYWYRQSLGQGLEFLIYFQGNSAPDKSGLPSDRFSAERTGGSVSTLTIQRTQQEDSAVYLCASSLLGRGLWNQPQHFGDGTRLSIL.

Only one count was recorded for this clone. The V call is TRBV27, the J call TRBJ1-1; 7 bases agree with TRBD1. The ends lost 5 bases at V and 5 bases at J; junction bases unmatched: 5. The germline gives CDR1 MNHEY, CDR2 SMNVEV (reference sequence). CDR3 length: 13 amino acids. The CDR3 loop reads CASSRAGGTEAFF. The CDR3, as DNA: TGTGCCAGCAGTCGAGCAGGGGGGACTGAAGCTTTCTTT.

The chain carries TRBV28 and TRBJ2-1, with TRBD2 identical over 10 bases. In germline, CDR1 is MDHEN, CDR2 SYDVKM. With V trimmed by 5 bases and J by 4 bases, 5 bases remained unmatched. The length of the CDR3 is 15 residues. CDR3 region: CASSDTSGNYNEQFF. DNA of the CDR3: TGTGCCAGCAGTGATACTAGCGGGAATTACAATGAGCAGTTCTTC.

The V gene is TRBV7-2, the J gene TRBJ2-3; D possibly corresponds to TRBD1 (5 bases). CDR1 SGHTA and CDR2 FQGNSA come from the germline V gene. V was clipped by 4 bases and J by 5 bases, with 10 bases between them. CDR3 size: 13 residues. The CDR3 sequence: CASSSIRGDTQYF. The DNA of the CDR3 is TGTGCCAGCAGCTCTATAAGGGGAGATACGCAGTATTTT. The full variable domain, in which reference TRBV7-2 and TRBJ2-3 provide the parts outside the CDR3, is GAGVSQSPSNKVTEKGKDVELRCDPISGHTALYWYRQSLGQGLEFLIYFQGNSAPDKSGLPSDRFSAERTGGSVSTLTIQRTQQEDSAVYLCASSSIRGDTQYFGPGTRLTVL.

This clone has just one count. V and J are TRBV4-2 and TRBJ1-5, with D hard to call. This CDR3 is 15 amino acids long. The germline CDR1 and CDR2 sequences are LGHNA and YNFKEQ. With 2 bases removed from V and 2 bases from J, the gap between germline ends came to 10 bases. The CDR3 spells CASSQQDSGNQPQHF. CDR3 nucleotides: TGTGCCAGCAGCCAACAGGATTCTGGCAATCAGCCCCAGCATTTT.